This TCR beta chain stems from a study of human T cells and chemical hapten exposure. For the study at large: Upper-back patch tests with 0.01% DPC were read at 6 days.

TCRdb reprocessed the RACE reads with MiXCR, giving one entry per CDR3 protein. The data contain over 30,000 distinct CDR3 sequences, less than 8.5% of them singletons. Time point specified: pre-sensitization, week 0. Treatment in this sample: therapeutic diphenylcyclopropenone sensitization with weekly scalp DPC. Researchers extracted total RNA from unfractionated whole blood. At least ten counts were recorded for this clonotype. The CDR3 sequence is 20 residues long. This chain links TRBV21-1 with TRBJ2-6; the table's D call TRBD1 went unverified against the DNA. TRBV21-1 is labeled a pseudogene. The source was whole blood, collected in connection with sensitization to the hapten diphenylcyclopropenone (DPC). This sequence was found in a woman between 50 and 59 years old with alopecia areata. Some clones in this sample may be carry-over from other donors' samples. CDR3 nucleotides: TGTGCCAGCAGCAAAGCGCGGTCTACGGGACACCTCTCTGGGGCCAACGTCCTGACTTTC. Amino acid sequence: CASSKARSTGHLSGANVLTF.